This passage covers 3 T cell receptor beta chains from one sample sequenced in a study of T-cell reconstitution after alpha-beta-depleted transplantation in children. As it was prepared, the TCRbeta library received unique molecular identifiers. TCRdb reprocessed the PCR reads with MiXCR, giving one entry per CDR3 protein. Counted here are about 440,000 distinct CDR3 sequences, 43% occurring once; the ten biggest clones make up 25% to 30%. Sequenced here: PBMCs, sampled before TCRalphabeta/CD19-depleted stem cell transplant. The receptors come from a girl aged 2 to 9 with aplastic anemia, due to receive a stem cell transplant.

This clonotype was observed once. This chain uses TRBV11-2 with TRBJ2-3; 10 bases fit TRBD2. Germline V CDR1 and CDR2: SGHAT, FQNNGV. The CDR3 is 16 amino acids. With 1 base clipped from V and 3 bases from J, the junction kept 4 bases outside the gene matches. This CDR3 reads CASSLVVGLATDTQYF. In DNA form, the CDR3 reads TGTGCCAGCAGCTTAGTAGTGGGACTAGCGACAGATACGCAGTATTTT.

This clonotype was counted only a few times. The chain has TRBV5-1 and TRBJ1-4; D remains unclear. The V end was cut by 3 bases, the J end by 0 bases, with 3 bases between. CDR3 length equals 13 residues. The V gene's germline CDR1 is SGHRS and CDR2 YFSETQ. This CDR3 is CASSSATNEKLFF. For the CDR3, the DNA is TGCGCCAGCAGCTCTGCAACTAATGAAAAACTGTTTTTT.

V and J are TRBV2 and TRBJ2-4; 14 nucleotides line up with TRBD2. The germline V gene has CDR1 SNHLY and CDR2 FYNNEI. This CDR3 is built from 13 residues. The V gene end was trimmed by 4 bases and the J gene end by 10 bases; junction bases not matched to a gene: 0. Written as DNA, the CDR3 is TGTGCCAGCAGTGGACTAGCGGGAGGGATTCAGTACTTC. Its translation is CASSGLAGGIQYF.